The TCR beta chain under discussion was sequenced for a study of blood T cell repertoires in COVID-19. At the level of the study: Acute and convalescent COVID-19 specimens originated in the United States, Italy and Spain.

Clinical history reported by participants formed the basis on which cohorts were assigned. All recovered Cohort 3 donors got two negative PCRs, got clearance, or saw symptom resolution. TCRdb's table, derived via immunoSEQ multiplex PCR, lists solely in-frame clones and lacks some. The sample consists of roughly 280,000 clones, roughly 89% of them appearing once. With V trimmed by 0 bases and J by 10 bases, 4 bases remained unmatched. Germline CDR1 is SGHRS and CDR2 is YFSETQ. CDR3 size: 15 residues. This clone was detected only once. The J gene is TRBJ1-6, the V gene TRBV5-1; 10 bases are shared with TRBD1. Sample: PBMCs or T cells enriched from blood (not recorded which). The clonotype was recovered from a woman aged 60-75 years who had recovered from COVID-19. CDR3 nucleotide sequence: TGCGCCAGCAGCTTGGTGGACAGGGGGGAATCACCCCTCCACTTT. It yields the protein CASSLVDRGESPLHF.